This TCR beta chain was found in a study of cytomegalovirus exposure and HLA in healthy donors. This clone turned up a few times. Its antigen is not identified. The CDR3 spans 14 residues. Per the germline V gene, CDR1 is LNHDA and CDR2 is SQIVND (reference sequence). J lost 8 bases, V lost 6 bases, and 11 bases had no gene match. Primers for the PCR totalled 60 Vbeta and 13 Jbeta. The table came from immunoSEQ multiplex PCR; TCRdb's copy has only in-frame clones and leaves some out. Of fewer than 150,000 clones detected, 77% appear once; the ten largest clones hold 3.7%. Points from the study as a whole: Most likely, a cluster of highly shared sequence variants arose as a sequencing artifact.

V usage is TRBV19 and J usage is TRBJ1-2; 8 bases align to TRBD1. The sequencing sample was made of PBMCs. The sequence was obtained from a human donor in good health. Here the CDR3 reads CASRLPGQEGGYTF. The CDR3, as DNA: TGTGCCAGTAGGCTTCCGGGACAGGAAGGGGGCTACACCTTC. Full variable domain (rest looked up from reference TRBV19 and TRBJ1-2): DGGITQSPKYLFRKEGQNVTLSCEQNLNHDAMYWYRQDPGQGLRLIYYSQIVNDFQKGDIAEGYSVSREKKESFPLTVTSAQKNPTAFYLCASRLPGQEGGYTFGSGTRLTVV.